One and the same sample provided the 6 T cell receptor beta chains below, sequenced in a study of cytomegalovirus exposure and HLA in healthy donors. Researchers ran the PCR with 60 Vbeta and 13 Jbeta primers. Assay: immunoSEQ multiplex PCR; the TCRdb copy retains only in-frame clones and omits some. The sample carries about 130,000 clones, roughly 80% recorded once. The source material was PBMCs. The receptors shown here come from a boy aged 10-17 years in good health and CMV-seronegative.

The chain carries TRBV21-1 and TRBJ2-7; TRBD2 is the table's D call and was not checked against the DNA. TRBV21-1 is marked as a pseudogene. The CDR3 has 18 amino acids. The CDR3 sequence is CASSKREGKHLLSYEQYF. CDR3 coding DNA: TGTGCCAGCAGCAAAAGGGAGGGGAAACACCTACTCTCCTACGAGCAGTACTTC.

The CDR3 protein is CASSAGEGEYTEAFF. The CDR3 nucleotides read TGTGCCAGCAGCGCCGGGGAGGGTGAGTACACTGAAGCTTTCTTT. The chain combines TRBV5-4 with TRBJ1-1; D ambiguous. The CDR3 is made up of 15 amino acids. The V end lost 4 bases, the J end lost 3 bases, and 16 bases lay between the germline ends. Germline V gives CDR1 SGHNT, CDR2 YYREEE (reference sequence).

The gene calls are TRBV28 and TRBJ1-1, with 9 bases aligning to TRBD1. Per germline, CDR1 MDHEN and CDR2 SYDVKM. The V and J ends lost 5 bases and 3 bases, in that order; junction bases with no gene match: 4. The CDR3 runs to 14 residues. CDR3 region: CASSVDRGYTEAFF. The CDR3 bases are TGTGCCAGCAGTGTCGACAGGGGGTACACTGAAGCTTTCTTT.

The chain recombines TRBV9 with TRBJ1-3, with D uncertain. The CDR3 is 13 residues long. Between the trimmed V and J ends, which lost 1 base and 4 bases, there was a span of 6 bases. CDR1 is SGDLS and CDR2 is YYNGEE in the germline V gene. The CDR3 reads CASSVNQGNTIYF. CDR3 sequence (DNA): TGTGCCAGCAGCGTAAATCAGGGAAACACCATATATTTT.

The J gene is TRBJ2-2, the V gene TRBV6-6, with D possibly TRBD1 on 7 matching bases. Germline V lookup: CDR1 MNHNY, CDR2 SVGAGI (reference sequence). The CDR3 has 13 amino acids. V was clipped by 7 bases and J by 7 bases, with 13 bases between them. CDR3 amino acids: CASTGGGVGELFF. The CDR3 DNA follows: TGTGCCAGCACCGGAGGGGGCGTCGGGGAGCTGTTTTTT.

This chain uses TRBV11-2 with TRBJ1-2; a weak D match, TRBD1 (5 bases). V lost 1 base, J lost 7 bases, and 16 bases lay in between. The V gene's germline CDR1 is SGHAT and CDR2 FQNNGV. This CDR3 contains 15 residues. CDR3 in amino acids: CASSLARGLTGGYTF. DNA for the CDR3: TGTGCCAGCAGCTTAGCAAGGGGACTCACGGGTGGCTACACCTTC.